The 3 T cell receptor beta chains in this list originate from one sample, sequenced in a study of OX40 agonist ivuxolimab in advanced cancers. Generated by immunoSEQ multiplex PCR, the TCRdb table keeps only in-frame clones and is missing some. In the table there are 55,000 to 80,000 clones, 81% of which are singletons. The sample in question was CD4+ or CD8+ T cells sorted from blood, obtained in a trial of the OX40 agonist ivuxolimab. These receptors all stem from an adult with an advanced solid tumor such as melanoma, head and neck, liver or kidney cancer.

V and J are TRBV11-2 and TRBJ1-1; D is unresolved. The germline CDR1 and CDR2 sequences are SGHAT and FQNNGV. V was clipped by 5 bases and J by 10 bases, with 8 bases between them. The CDR3 totals 10 residues. The CDR3: CASSGVGAFF. The CDR3 region has the DNA TGTGCCAGCAGCGGCGTGGGAGCTTTCTTT.

The rearrangement joins TRBV4-2 to TRBJ2-5, with 12 positions matching TRBD2. Germline V gene sequence: CDR1 LGHNA, CDR2 YNFKEQ. The CDR3 covers 16 residues. V was clipped by 4 bases and J by 5 bases; unmatched bases: 8. Written as DNA, the CDR3 is TGTGCCAGCAGCCGAGGGCCTAGCGGGGGGGCGGAGACCCAGTACTTC. This translates into CASSRGPSGGAETQYF.

This CDR3 reads CASSHPPGQGGTNIQYF. CDR3 nucleotide sequence: TGCGCCAGCAGCCACCCCCCGGGGCAGGGGGGTACAAACATTCAGTACTTC. The chain is built from TRBV4-1 and TRBJ2-4; possible D gene TRBD1, 7 bases. This CDR3 region has 17 residues. CDR1 is MGHRA and CDR2 is YSYEKL in the germline V gene. The V end lost 3 bases, the J end lost 6 bases, and 21 bases lay between the germline ends.